This passage covers 18 T cell receptor beta chains from one sample sequenced in a study of shared clonotypes between healthy human individuals. Some clones are missing from TCRdb's copy, which holds only in-frame ones; the method was immunoSEQ multiplex PCR. The sample has a few hundred thousand clones; around 96% are singletons. Sample: memory CD8+ T cells sorted from blood. Stated subset: CD45RO+ cells pooled with CCR7-negative TemRA cells. Receptors were obtained from a man younger than 45 in good health.

The CDR3 here is CASSISGAGQPQHF. CDR3 nucleotides: TGTGCCAGTAGTATCTCGGGGGCCGGTCAGCCCCAGCATTTT. V and J are TRBV19 and TRBJ1-5, with D possibly being TRBD1 (6 bases). Germline CDR1 LNHDA, CDR2 SQIVND (reference sequence). The V end was cut by 3 bases, the J end by 6 bases, with 12 bases between. This CDR3 has 14 amino acids.

The CDR3 protein is CASSLDYSNQPQHF. The DNA of the CDR3 is TGCGCCAGCAGCTTGGATTATAGCAATCAGCCCCAGCATTTT. V and J are TRBV5-1 and TRBJ1-5; D not certain. This CDR3 is built from 14 residues. Germline V gene sequence: CDR1 SGHRS, CDR2 YFSETQ. Trimming took 0 bases from V and 0 from J, leaving 4 bases between them.

This rearrangement joins TRBV5-4 to TRBJ1-4; D not certain. CDR1 and CDR2 (germline): SGHNT, YYREEE (reference sequence). The V and J ends lost 2 bases and 3 bases respectively, with 5 bases between them. This CDR3 is 13 amino acids long. The chain's CDR3 is CASSFAANEKLFF. The CDR3 coding sequence is TGTGCCAGCAGCTTCGCAGCTAATGAAAAACTGTTTTTT.

This CDR3 reads CASSLAGGRANYGYTF. The CDR3 coding sequence is TGTGCCAGCAGCTTGGCGGGGGGAAGAGCTAACTATGGCTACACCTTC. The chain recombines TRBV5-5 with TRBJ1-2, with TRBD1 as a possible D gene (5 bases). This CDR3 spans 16 amino acids. From germline, CDR1 is SGHKS and CDR2 YYEKEE (reference sequence). V was cut by 0 bases and J by 0 bases, with 12 bases left in between.

CDR3 loop: CATRGCSGLTSYNEQFF. The CDR3 DNA is TGTGCTACCCGCGGTTGTAGCGGACTAACCTCCTACAATGAGCAGTTCTTC. J is TRBJ2-1 and V is TRBV7-7, with a tentative D call TRBD2 (6 bases). CDR1 SSHAT and CDR2 FNYEAQ come from the germline V gene (reference sequence). This CDR3 spans 17 amino acids.

The rearrangement links TRBV28 to TRBJ2-7, with 8 bases fitting TRBD2. The CDR3 runs 14 residues. Trimming took 4 bases from V and 7 from J; bases not matched to a gene: 9. Germline CDR1 and CDR2: MDHEN and SYDVKM. Written as DNA, the CDR3 is TGTGCCAGCAGTTCAGCGGGAGACCCCTTGGAGCAGTACTTC. Protein sequence: CASSSAGDPLEQYF.

The chain combines TRBV4-1 with TRBJ2-1; unclear D gene. The CDR3 covers 15 residues. Germline CDR1 and CDR2: MGHRA and YSYEKL. The V end was cut by 1 base, the J end by 4 bases, with 11 bases between. The CDR3 nucleotides read TGCGCCAGCAGCCAAGGCTACCGGGTTTACAATGAGCAGTTCTTC. Translating gives CASSQGYRVYNEQFF.

V gene TRBV7-6 combines with J gene TRBJ2-7; 7 bases are a match to TRBD1. Germline V lookup: CDR1 SGHVS, CDR2 FNYEAQ. The CDR3 sequence is 14 residues long. The J segment lost 2 bases and the V segment lost 4 bases, leaving 5 bases of the junction unmatched. The CDR3 bases are TGTGCCAGCAGCTCGAGGGGGCGCACCTACGAGCAGTACTTC. Translation gives CASSSRGRTYEQYF.

This clone was observed once. The chain recombines TRBV4-2 with TRBJ1-3; D remains unclear. This CDR3 has 15 residues. Trimming shortened V by 2 bases and J by 4 bases, and 12 bases separated the two germline ends. The germline gives CDR1 LGHNA, CDR2 YNFKEQ. The CDR3: CASSQLDGRGNTIYF. CDR3 sequence (DNA): TGTGCCAGCAGCCAATTGGACGGGCGGGGAAACACCATATATTTT.

The chain employs TRBV4-2 and TRBJ2-5; D is unresolved. V was cut by 0 bases and J by 2 bases, with 10 bases left in between. This CDR3 comprises 15 residues. In germline, CDR1 is LGHNA, CDR2 YNFKEQ. The CDR3 bases are TGTGCCAGCAGCCAAGATAGGTGGGATCAAGAGACCCAGTACTTC. Amino acids: CASSQDRWDQETQYF.

The V and J genes are TRBV4-1 and TRBJ1-2; no reliable D call. Deletions cut 5 bases from V and 4 bases from J, with 20 bases between. Germline CDR1 is MGHRA and CDR2 is YSYEKL. The length of the CDR3 is 16 residues. The CDR3 bases are TGCGCCAGCAGCTCCTGCCTGAACCGAAAGACCTATGGCTACACCTTC. This codes for CASSSCLNRKTYGYTF.

The rearrangement uses TRBV6-5 and TRBJ2-7; the D gene is possibly TRBD2 (7 bases). Trimming pared 8 bases from V and 7 bases from J, leaving 18 bases between. From germline, CDR1 is MNHEY and CDR2 SVGAGI. CDR3 length: 13 residues. The CDR3 DNA is TGTGCCAGCCGAGGGGGGGGTCTGGAAGAGCAGTACTTC. This sequence encodes CASRGGGLEEQYF.

The chain employs TRBV7-6 and TRBJ2-5; D remains ambiguous. The germline V gene has CDR1 SGHVS and CDR2 FNYEAQ. Trimming took off 5 bases at V and 1 base at J, with 11 bases between the two ends. The CDR3 totals 14 residues. The CDR3 bases are TGTGCCAGCAGCCTGCCCAAAGTCCAAGAGACCCAGTACTTC. This encodes CASSLPKVQETQYF.

The chain links TRBV10-3 to TRBJ1-5; D not resolved. Germline V lookup: CDR1 ENHRY, CDR2 SYGVKD. V was pared by 8 bases and J by 0 bases, with 8 bases between. This CDR3 is 13 amino acids long. The CDR3 DNA reads TGTGCCATCGGGAGTTATAGCAATCAGCCCCAGCATTTT. This translates into CAIGSYSNQPQHF.

V usage is TRBV2 and J usage is TRBJ2-7; D uncertain. The V and J ends lost 7 bases and 2 bases respectively, with 6 bases between them. The CDR3 runs to 11 residues. From germline, CDR1 is SNHLY and CDR2 FYNNEI. CDR3 nucleotide sequence: TGTGCCAGCATTAACACCTACGAGCAGTACTTC. Its protein is CASINTYEQYF.

J is TRBJ2-6 and V is TRBV10-2; D uncertain. This CDR3 region has 14 residues. V was pared by 4 bases and J by 3 bases, with 7 bases between. The V gene's germline CDR1 is WSHSY and CDR2 SAAADI. The CDR3: CASSVRGGANVLTF. DNA for the CDR3: TGCGCCAGCAGTGTCCGAGGTGGGGCCAACGTCCTGACTTTC.

CDR3 sequence reads: CASSPTRPPDTQYF. The CDR3 DNA follows: TGTGCCAGCAGCCCAACTCGTCCACCTGATACGCAGTATTTT. The chain uses TRBV6-5 and TRBJ2-3; D remains ambiguous. V lost 6 bases and J lost 6, with 16 bases in between. This CDR3 has 14 residues. Germline V gives CDR1 MNHEY, CDR2 SVGAGI.

The gene calls are TRBV10-3 and TRBJ2-5, with D possibly being TRBD2 (5 bases). Trimming cost V 2 bases and J 5 bases, with 12 bases left between them. This CDR3 has 14 residues. CDR1 and CDR2 (germline): ENHRY, SYGVKD. The CDR3 nucleotides are TGTGCCATCAGTGAGGCGAGGGTGGGCGAGACCCAGTACTTC. The encoded protein is CAISEARVGETQYF.